One and the same sample provided the 20 T cell receptor beta chains below, sequenced in a study of graft-versus-host responses after intestinal transplantation. These receptors are not linked to any known antigen. Method: immunoSEQ multiplex PCR; TCRdb's copy keeps in-frame clones and lacks some. The sample holds 88,000 or so clones; 90% are singletons and the top ten take around 0.11%. The sample here was unstimulated CD4+ T cells sorted from spleen or lymph node cells, taken before intestinal transplant. The receptors derive from a human donor who received an intestinal transplant.

This clone was seen just once. The chain couples TRBV5-1 to TRBJ1-1; 7 nucleotides agree with TRBD1. The length of the CDR3 is 13 residues. Germline lookup yields CDR1 SGHRS and CDR2 YFSETQ. J was trimmed by 7 bases and V by 9 bases; bases with no gene match: 12. This chain's CDR3 is CATQTGPGVEAFF. CDR3 in DNA: TGCGCCACACAGACAGGGCCTGGGGTTGAAGCTTTCTTT.

The chain couples TRBV6-1 to TRBJ1-1; TRBD1 matches 7 bases. Germline values: CDR1 MNHNS, CDR2 SASEGT. V was clipped by 6 bases and J by 11 bases; unmatched bases: 6. The CDR3 covers 11 residues. The CDR3 here is CASRKTGVAFF. In nucleotides, the CDR3 is TGTGCCAGCAGGAAAACAGGGGTGGCTTTCTTT.

The CDR3 DNA follows: TGCGCCAGCAGCGCCACCGGGACAGGGGTTTATGGCTACACCTTC. Amino acid sequence: CASSATGTGVYGYTF. The rearrangement links TRBV5-1 to TRBJ1-2; 10 bases fit TRBD1. V dropped 4 bases and J dropped 5; count of bases not matched to a gene: 8. Germline values: CDR1 SGHRS, CDR2 YFSETQ. This CDR3 spans 15 amino acids.

In this sample, this clone turned up a few times. This rearrangement joins TRBV27 to TRBJ1-2; D is unresolved. Trimming took off 5 bases at V and 8 bases at J, with 12 bases between the two ends. Germline values: CDR1 MNHEY, CDR2 SMNVEV (reference sequence). CDR3 length: 12 amino acids. The CDR3 reads CASSRTPGGYTF. As DNA, the CDR3 is TGTGCCAGCAGTCGGACTCCGGGAGGCTACACCTTC.

This rearrangement joins TRBV2 to TRBJ2-3; 10 bases line up with TRBD2. Germline CDR1 is SNHLY and CDR2 is FYNNEI. The CDR3 is 14 residues long. The J segment lost 0 bases and the V segment lost 6 bases, leaving 0 bases of the junction unmatched. DNA for the CDR3: TGTGCCAGCAGGACTAGCGGGAGCACAGATACGCAGTATTTT. Translated, it gives CASRTSGSTDTQYF.

The chain has TRBV18 and TRBJ2-3; 8 nucleotides agree with TRBD2. From germline, CDR1 is KGHSH and CDR2 LQKENI. Trimming at V came to 2 bases and at J to 2 bases, leaving 9 bases not matched to a gene. The CDR3 totals 17 residues. In DNA, the CDR3 is TGTGCCAGCTCACCATTATCACTAGCGGAGAACACAGATACGCAGTATTTT. It encodes CASSPLSLAENTDTQYF. The variable domain in full, completed from reference TRBV18 and TRBJ2-3, reads NAGVMQNPRHLVRRRGQEARLRCSPMKGHSHVYWYRQLPEEGLKFMVYLQKENIIDESGMPKERFSAEFPKEGPSILRIQQVVRGDSAAYFCASSPLSLAENTDTQYFGPGTRLTVL.

This clone was recorded only once. J is TRBJ1-2 and V is TRBV6-1, with TRBD1 as a possible D gene (6 bases). Germline assignment: CDR1 MNHNS and CDR2 SASEGT. The ends were cut back, 6 bases at V and 3 bases at J, with 8 bases in the middle. The CDR3 is 12 residues long. The CDR3 sequence is CASRDRDYGYTF. The DNA for the CDR3 is TGTGCCAGCAGGGACAGAGACTATGGCTACACCTTC.

This sequence joins TRBV2 and TRBJ2-3; 11 bases are shared with TRBD2. This CDR3 has 15 amino acids. V lost 7 bases and J lost 5; bases outside the gene matches: 8. The germline gives CDR1 SNHLY, CDR2 FYNNEI. CDR3 region: CASTRLAGSLDTQYF. The CDR3 region has the DNA TGTGCCAGCACCAGACTAGCGGGGTCCCTAGATACGCAGTATTTT.

This chain connects TRBV19 to TRBJ2-2, with TRBD2 matching 11 bases. This CDR3 is built from 18 residues. V trimming: 1 base; J trimming: 7 bases; junction bases outside the gene matches: 11. CDR1 LNHDA and CDR2 SQIVND come from the germline V gene (reference sequence). This CDR3 reads CASSIGRRVAGGHGELFF. The CDR3 DNA reads TGTGCCAGTAGTATAGGACGTCGGGTAGCGGGGGGGCACGGGGAGCTGTTTTTT.

The V and J genes are TRBV7-9 and TRBJ2-6; possibly TRBD1 for D (5 bases). Trimming shortened V by 1 base and J by 0 bases, and 13 bases separated the two germline ends. Germline CDR1 is SEHNR and CDR2 is FQNEAQ (reference sequence). The CDR3 runs to 18 residues. CDR3 sequence reads: CASSLGQTRSSGANVLTF. The DNA of the CDR3 is TGTGCCAGCAGCTTAGGACAGACCCGTAGCTCTGGGGCCAACGTCCTGACTTTC.

This chain joins TRBV29-1 and TRBJ1-1; D might be TRBD1 (5 bases). The CDR3 totals 14 residues. Per germline, CDR1 SQVTM and CDR2 ANQGSEA. Between the trimmed V and J ends, which lost 3 bases and 0 bases, there was a span of 11 bases. The CDR3 loop is CSVERQYMNTEAFF. DNA for the CDR3: TGCAGCGTTGAGAGACAGTATATGAACACTGAAGCTTTCTTT.

This clone was observed once. This chain uses TRBV19 with TRBJ1-1; the D gene is possibly TRBD1 (5 bases). CDR1 is LNHDA and CDR2 is SQIVND in the germline V gene (reference sequence). V was cut by 4 bases and J by 5 bases, with 14 bases left in between. CDR3 length: 14 residues. This CDR3 reads CASSTRVAGTEAFF. The CDR3 DNA follows: TGTGCCAGTAGTACCAGGGTTGCGGGGACTGAAGCTTTCTTT. Based on the CDR3 plus reference TRBV19 and TRBJ1-1, the full variable domain is DGGITQSPKYLFRKEGQNVTLSCEQNLNHDAMYWYRQDPGQGLRLIYYSQIVNDFQKGDIAEGYSVSREKKESFPLTVTSAQKNPTAFYLCASSTRVAGTEAFFGQGTRLTVV.

V and J are TRBV14 and TRBJ1-6; no firm D call. Germline V lookup: CDR1 SGHDN, CDR2 FVKESK. Trimming removed 1 base from V and 10 bases from J, with 14 bases in between. CDR3 length: 15 residues. For the CDR3, the DNA is TGTGCCAGCAGCCAAGCCGGTGGGAGGGAATCACCCCTCCACTTT. Translation: CASSQAGGRESPLHF.

This clone appeared once. The chain joins TRBV5-4 to TRBJ1-2, with D possibly being TRBD1 (5 bases). Germline V gives CDR1 SGHNT, CDR2 YYREEE (reference sequence). Deletions cut 0 bases from V and 8 bases from J, with 17 bases between. The CDR3 has 15 residues. The DNA for the CDR3 is TGTGCCAGCAGCTTGGCCGCAGGGAGGAATGAGGGCTACACCTTC. Protein sequence: CASSLAAGRNEGYTF.

This sequence joins TRBV18 and TRBJ1-6; TRBD1 agrees at 9 bases. CDR1 KGHSH and CDR2 LQKENI come from the germline V gene. CDR3 size: 15 residues. With 3 bases clipped from V and 7 bases from J, the junction kept 4 bases outside the gene matches. The CDR3 protein is CASSPRDRVNSPLHF. The CDR3 DNA is TGTGCCAGCTCACCTAGGGACAGGGTCAATTCACCCCTCCACTTT.

The count of this clone is one. As DNA, the CDR3 is TGCGCCAGCAGCTACCAGGGACAGGGGGCGGACGGGGAGCTGTTTTTT. Translated: CASSYQGQGADGELFF. The chain joins TRBV5-1 to TRBJ2-2; 12 nucleotides match TRBD1. The germline gives CDR1 SGHRS, CDR2 YFSETQ. The CDR3 is 16 amino acids. Losses at the gene ends were 3 bases for V and 7 bases for J; bases not matched to a gene: 7.

The rearrangement joins TRBV6-6 to TRBJ1-5, with a possible D match to TRBD1 (6 bases). Germline assignment: CDR1 MNHNY and CDR2 SVGAGI (reference sequence). The CDR3 has 12 amino acids. Trimming left V 2 bases short and J 9 bases short, with 8 bases between. In nucleotides, the CDR3 is TGTGCCAGCAGTTACGAAGGGGGGCCCCAGCATTTT. Its protein product is CASSYEGGPQHF.

J is TRBJ2-5 and V is TRBV5-4, with D possibly matching TRBD2 (5 bases). This CDR3 region has 13 residues. Germline assignment: CDR1 SGHNT and CDR2 YYREEE (reference sequence). V was shortened by 0 bases and J by 3 bases, with 6 bases between the two germline ends. CDR3 coding DNA: TGTGCCAGCAGCTTGGTGGGAGAAGAGACCCAGTACTTC. This translates into CASSLVGEETQYF.

This clone was seen a handful of times. The rearrangement joins TRBV27 to TRBJ1-6; 9 bases agree with TRBD1. Trimming cost V 6 bases and J 15 bases; bases outside gene matches: 9. CDR1 is MNHEY, CDR2 SMNVEV, per germline (reference sequence). The CDR3 covers 13 residues. The CDR3 region is CASRGQGSVGLHF. CDR3 coding DNA: TGTGCCAGCAGAGGACAGGGGAGTGTGGGCCTCCACTTT.

This rearrangement joins TRBV18 to TRBJ2-3; perhaps TRBD2 as D (6 bases). CDR1 is KGHSH, CDR2 LQKENI, per germline. V was pared by 3 bases and J by 2 bases, with 9 bases between. The CDR3 loop spans 14 amino acids. The DNA of the CDR3 is TGTGCCAGCTCACCCCGGGGGACCACAGATACGCAGTATTTT. This encodes CASSPRGTTDTQYF.